These 17 T cell receptor beta chains were all obtained from the same sample, sequenced in a study of blood T cells in healthy people across ages (dated by TCRdb to between 2014 and 2017). Library creation used 5' RACE. TCRdb shows the sequencer as Illumina HiSeq 2500. A second PCR of roughly 6 to 11 cycles was run with a J-beta primer mix and a sample-barcoded 5' primer. The public reads were quality trimmed at Q25 with fastp and then assembled into clones with MiXCR by TCRdb, keeping productive beta chains. Identical CDR3 proteins give one entry, which carries the most common genes and DNA. The sample has about 570,000 distinct CDR3 sequences on record, approximately 27% of them singletons. Together, the top ten hold under 20% of the sample. Sequenced material: blood. These receptors were obtained from a woman in her 70s in good health.

The rearrangement links TRBV6-4 to TRBJ2-5; D is undetermined. Per germline, CDR1 MRHNA and CDR2 SNTAGT. CDR3 length: 11 amino acids. Trimming stripped 9 bases from V and 4 bases from J, with 9 bases between. The CDR3 spells CASMPIETQYF. The CDR3 nucleotides read TGTGCCAGTATGCCGATAGAGACCCAGTACTTC.

This clonotype was recorded many times. V gene TRBV7-9 combines with J gene TRBJ2-5, with no clear D. The CDR3 runs to 11 residues. Germline-derived CDR1 and CDR2 are SEHNR and FQNEAQ (reference sequence). V lost 6 bases to trimming and J lost 3 bases, with 5 bases between them. Here the CDR3 DNA reads TGTGCCAGCAGTCAAAAAGAGACCCAGTACTTC. Translating gives CASSQKETQYF. The full variable domain, completed using reference TRBV7-9 and TRBJ2-5, is DTGVSQNPRHKITKRGQNVTFRCDPISEHNRLYWYRQTLGQGPEFLTYFQNEAQLEKSRLLSDRFSAERPKGSFSTLEIQRTEQGDSAMYLCASSQKETQYFGPGTRLLVL.

This chain connects TRBV12-3 or TRBV12-4 to TRBJ2-2, with 7 positions matching TRBD1. V dropped 3 bases and J dropped 4; count of bases not matched to a gene: 5. This CDR3 is built from 15 residues. DNA for the CDR3: TGTGCCAGCAGTTTGGCAGGGGGAGTCACCGGGGAGCTGTTTTTT. Encoded protein: CASSLAGGVTGELFF.

This clonotype has just a few counts. The J gene is TRBJ1-1, the V gene TRBV5-1, with D perhaps matching TRBD1 (6 bases). V was cut by 1 base and J by 1 base, with 11 bases left in between. Germline V lookup: CDR1 SGHRS, CDR2 YFSETQ. The CDR3 runs to 15 residues. CDR3 coding DNA: TGCGCCAGCAGCTTGTCGCAGGGGCGGAACACTGAAGCTTTCTTT. It codes for CASSLSQGRNTEAFF.

The chain carries TRBV20-1 and TRBJ2-1; the match to TRBD2 covers 9 bases. Germline values: CDR1 DFQATT, CDR2 SNEGSKA (reference sequence). V shed 0 bases, J shed 10 bases, and the junction held 13 bases outside the gene matches. This CDR3 comprises 16 residues. CDR3 nucleotide sequence: TGCAGTGCTAGAGATCAAGTCAGCGGGAGGCTTCACGAGCAGTTCTTC. Encoded protein: CSARDQVSGRLHEQFF.

This clonotype came up many times. The V and J genes are TRBV29-1 and TRBJ1-2; TRBD1 matches at 8 bases. The CDR3 runs to 13 residues. Germline V gene data show CDR1 as SQVTM and CDR2 as ANQGSEA. V lost 3 bases and J lost 4; bases outside the gene matches: 4. The CDR3 protein is CSVENRGGYGYTF. For the CDR3, the DNA is TGCAGCGTTGAGAACAGGGGGGGCTATGGCTACACCTTC.

This clonotype was detected only a few times. For the CDR3, the DNA is TGTGCCAGCAGCTTTGACTCCTCCTCGGAGACCCAGTACTTC. Its translation is CASSFDSSSETQYF. The gene calls are TRBV7-2 and TRBJ2-1; D is unclear. Near its end, the DNA agrees better with TRBJ2-5, so the J call may be wrong. The CDR3 loop spans 14 amino acids. The V gene's germline CDR1 is SGHTA and CDR2 FQGNSA.

In the case of this clonotype: Because the CDR3 is missing its conserved closing phenylalanine or tryptophan, this is likely a read error. The V call is TRBV5-1, the J call TRBJ2-5, with a tentative D call TRBD1 (5 bases). The J call could be wrong; TRBJ2-1 is a better fit for the DNA end. The CDR3 length is 13 residues. Looked up from germline, CDR1 is SGHRS and CDR2 is YFSETQ. In nucleotides, the CDR3 is TGCGCCAGCAGCTTGAGGGCAGGGAATGAGCAGTTCCTC. Residues: CASSLRAGNEQFL.

Only a few counts were recorded for this clonotype. V is TRBV5-1 and J is TRBJ2-7; possible D gene TRBD2, 5 bases. CDR1 SGHRS and CDR2 YFSETQ come from the germline V gene. CDR3 length equals 15 residues. Between the trimmed V and J ends, which lost 0 bases and 0 bases, there was a span of 10 bases. The CDR3 loop reads CASSLDPGSSYEQYF. CDR3 nucleotide sequence: TGCGCCAGCAGCTTGGATCCGGGGAGCTCCTACGAGCAGTACTTC.

This clonotype was seen more than once but under ten times. The V call is TRBV5-6, the J call TRBJ2-1; perhaps D is TRBD1 or TRBD2 (5 bases each). V lost 0 bases and J lost 5, with 12 bases in between. Germline V CDR1 and CDR2: SGHDT, YYEEEE. This CDR3 region has 15 residues. The CDR3 DNA reads TGTGCCAGCAGCTTGGCGGGACGGTCACACAATGAGCAGTTCTTC. Its protein is CASSLAGRSHNEQFF.

This clonotype was observed many times. The rearrangement links TRBV7-2 to TRBJ2-7; 8 bases are shared with TRBD2. Trimming removed 2 bases from V and 2 bases from J; junction bases left unmatched: 8. Germline V gives CDR1 SGHTA, CDR2 FQGNSA. The CDR3 has 16 residues. In DNA, the CDR3 is TGTGCCAGCAGCTTACTTGGCGGGGGGAACACCTACGAGCAGTACTTC. Translated, it gives CASSLLGGGNTYEQYF.

This chain connects TRBV29-1 to TRBJ2-5, with 8 bases that match TRBD2. Germline CDR1 is SQVTM and CDR2 is ANQGSEA. The V segment lost 4 bases and the J segment 5 bases; nucleotides outside the gene matches: 6. The CDR3 is 13 amino acids. CDR3 protein: CSVVGLAGETQYF. For the CDR3, the DNA is TGCAGCGTTGTCGGACTAGCCGGGGAGACCCAGTACTTC.

This clonotype was detected many times. The gene calls are TRBV20-1 and TRBJ2-5; D possibly corresponds to TRBD2 (6 bases). The CDR3 extends over 13 amino acids. Germline V gives CDR1 DFQATT, CDR2 SNEGSKA (reference sequence). Deletions cut 1 base from V and 1 base from J, with 7 bases between. In DNA, the CDR3 is TGCAGTGCTAGAGGACTAGGCCAAGAGACCCAGTACTTC. The encoded protein is CSARGLGQETQYF.

The sample holds a few counts of this clonotype. The V gene is TRBV20-1, the J gene TRBJ2-3; the D call may be TRBD1 or TRBD2 (6 bases each). CDR1 is DFQATT, CDR2 SNEGSKA, per germline (reference sequence). V dropped 1 base and J dropped 6 bases, with 23 bases sitting between them. The CDR3 spans 17 residues. The CDR3 DNA follows: TGCAGTGCTAGAGGGGGGGCGGGCAGAGCCGACCCGGATACGCAGTATTTT. Translating gives CSARGGAGRADPDTQYF.

Only a few counts were recorded for this clonotype. CDR3 sequence reads: CASRNLYQETQYF. In DNA, the CDR3 is TGTGCCAGCAGAAACTTGTACCAAGAGACCCAGTACTTC. J is TRBJ2-5 and V is TRBV6-6; no firm D call. The CDR3 totals 13 residues. V was clipped by 6 bases and J by 0 bases, with 8 bases between them. Germline CDR1 reads MNHNY; CDR2 reads SVGAGI (reference sequence).

The V call is TRBV5-1, the J call TRBJ2-2; D is unresolved. The germline V gene encodes CDR1 SGHRS and CDR2 YFSETQ. The CDR3 length is 14 residues. Trimming shortened V by 3 bases and J by 8 bases, and 14 bases separated the two germline ends. The CDR3 DNA reads TGCGCCAGCAGCTCCGGGTCAAAATCTGGGGAGCTGTTTTTT. This gives the protein CASSSGSKSGELFF.

This clonotype was seen only a few times. The genes are TRBV9 and TRBJ2-2; D not certain. V was clipped by 1 base and J by 2 bases, with 9 bases between them. The CDR3 spans 15 residues. Germline V gene sequence: CDR1 SGDLS, CDR2 YYNGEE. The CDR3 DNA follows: TGTGCCAGCAGCGTAATCCCAACAAACACCGGGGAGCTGTTTTTT. This translates into CASSVIPTNTGELFF.